These 17 T cell receptor beta chains originate from one sample sequenced in a study of neurological immune-mediated disorders. TCRdb analysed the 5' RACE reads with MiXCR anew, one entry per CDR3 protein. The sample has over 50,000 distinct CDR3 sequences, over 5% seen once; the top ten hold about 5.7%. Sequences were obtained from PBMCs. These receptors were obtained from a human donor with multiple sclerosis. The donor label of this sample is uncertain.

This clonotype was detected many times. The CDR3 protein is CASPPGQMSAEAFF. The CDR3 DNA is TGTGCCAGCCCCCCGGGACAGATGAGCGCTGAAGCTTTCTTT. The genes are TRBV12-3 or TRBV12-4 and TRBJ1-1; 7 bases line up with TRBD1. Losses at the gene ends were 8 bases for V and 6 bases for J; bases not matched to a gene: 12. CDR3 length equals 14 residues.

This clonotype was detected many times. V and J are TRBV11-2 and TRBJ2-1; 11 positions match TRBD2. The CDR3 consists of 15 residues. The germline V gene has CDR1 SGHAT and CDR2 FQNNGV. The trim removed 3 bases at V and 7 bases at J, leaving 5 bases unmatched. The CDR3 bases are TGTGCCAGCAGCTTGAGACTAGCGGGGTATAATGAGCAGTTCTTC. Translation gives CASSLRLAGYNEQFF.

This clonotype has at least ten counts. This sequence joins TRBV25-1 and TRBJ1-1; D uncertain. The CDR3 sequence is 15 residues long. In germline, CDR1 is MGHDK, CDR2 SYGVNS. The V and J ends lost 3 bases and 1 base respectively, with 12 bases between them. The CDR3 here is CASSDAGWGNTEAFF. CDR3 DNA: TGTGCCAGCAGTGACGCGGGCTGGGGGAACACTGAAGCTTTCTTT.

This clonotype was seen at least ten times. This chain links TRBV20-1 with TRBJ1-5, with 9 bases identical to TRBD1. V trimming: 5 bases; J trimming: 5 bases; junction bases outside the gene matches: 4. Germline-derived CDR1 and CDR2 are DFQATT and SNEGSKA (reference sequence). This CDR3 is 13 amino acids long. The DNA for the CDR3 is TGCAGTGCTGCGACAGGGGGGTATCAGCCCCAGCATTTT. Translated: CSAATGGYQPQHF.

This clonotype has just a few counts. The chain joins TRBV12-3 or TRBV12-4 to TRBJ2-5; D not resolved. V dropped 3 bases and J dropped 2 bases, with 10 bases sitting between them. The CDR3 totals 14 residues. CDR3 DNA sequence: TGTGCCAGCAGTTTCCCGAACAGTCAAGAGACCCAGTACTTC. Its translation is CASSFPNSQETQYF.

The rearrangement uses TRBV24-1 and TRBJ2-1, with TRBD1 matching over 9 bases. Germline V gene data show CDR1 as KGHDR and CDR2 as SFDVKD. V was pared by 5 bases and J by 7 bases, with 8 bases of the junction left unmatched. The CDR3 is 15 amino acids. The CDR3 DNA is TGTGCCACCAGTGGTACCGGGACAGGGTTAAATGAGCAGTTCTTC. It yields the protein CATSGTGTGLNEQFF.

The V and J genes are TRBV11-2 and TRBJ2-1, with TRBD1 matching over 7 bases. V lost 4 bases, J lost 4 bases, and 7 bases stayed unmatched. The CDR3 sequence is 15 residues long. CDR1 is SGHAT and CDR2 is FQNNGV in the germline V gene. The CDR3 region has the DNA TGTGCCAGCAGCTCACAGGGGAAGGGGTACAATGAGCAGTTCTTC. Residues: CASSSQGKGYNEQFF.

This clonotype was counted ten times or more. The chain carries TRBV6-5 and TRBJ2-3, with a tentative D call TRBD1 (6 bases). The CDR3 loop spans 16 amino acids. The germline gives CDR1 MNHEY, CDR2 SVGAGI. Trimming shortened V by 2 bases and J by 0 bases, and 12 bases separated the two germline ends. The CDR3: CASSYDPGQSTDTQYF. CDR3 nucleotides: TGTGCCAGCAGTTACGATCCGGGACAAAGCACAGATACGCAGTATTTT.

This clonotype has ten or more counts. This sequence joins TRBV5-1 and TRBJ2-7; no firm D call. Germline loops: CDR1 SGHRS, CDR2 YFSETQ. Trimming cost V 0 bases and J 4 bases, with 11 bases left between them. This CDR3 spans 14 amino acids. In nucleotides, the CDR3 is TGCGCCAGCAGCTTGGCGTTAGTAGGGTACGAGCAGTACTTC. Translated: CASSLALVGYEQYF.

This chain joins TRBV4-1 and TRBJ1-1; weak D call: TRBD1 (5 bases). Trimming pared 0 bases from V and 3 bases from J, leaving 11 bases between. Germline CDR1 and CDR2: MGHRA and YSYEKL. CDR3 length: 15 amino acids. Here the CDR3 DNA reads TGCGCCAGCAGCCAAGATGGGGCAGTTGACACTGAAGCTTTCTTT. It specifies CASSQDGAVDTEAFF.

In this sample, this clonotype turned up many times. The rearrangement links TRBV20-1 to TRBJ1-2; D is unclear. There are 12 residues in the CDR3. Trimming left V 3 bases short and J 4 bases short, with 9 bases between. Germline V gene sequence: CDR1 DFQATT, CDR2 SNEGSKA (reference sequence). The DNA for the CDR3 is TGCAGTGCTAGCGAGGGAGGCTATGGCTACACCTTC. Translation gives CSASEGGYGYTF.

This chain joins TRBV20-1 and TRBJ2-1; possible D gene TRBD1, 6 bases. This CDR3 contains 13 residues. V dropped 3 bases and J dropped 2 bases, with 8 bases sitting between them. The germline CDR1 and CDR2 sequences are DFQATT and SNEGSKA (reference sequence). The CDR3 sequence: CSARAGAYNEQFF. The CDR3 DNA is TGCAGTGCTAGGGCAGGGGCCTACAATGAGCAGTTCTTC.

The gene calls are TRBV20-1 and TRBJ2-7, with 10 nucleotides matching TRBD2. Germline CDR1 and CDR2: DFQATT and SNEGSKA (reference sequence). The CDR3 is 13 amino acids. V lost 4 bases to trimming and J lost 3 bases; unmatched junction nucleotides: 3. CDR3 nucleotides: TGCAGTGCTACCTTAGCGGGGGGCTACGAGCAGTACTTC. It translates to CSATLAGGYEQYF.

This clonotype was detected ten times or more. The V and J genes are TRBV7-9 and TRBJ1-2; possible D gene TRBD1, 5 bases. Trimming removed 5 bases at V and 0 bases at J, with 16 bases between. This CDR3 has 16 residues. CDR1 is SEHNR, CDR2 FQNEAQ, per germline (reference sequence). CDR3 sequence reads: CASSLKSTETNYGYTF. CDR3 sequence (DNA): TGTGCCAGCAGCCTGAAATCGACAGAAACTAACTATGGCTACACCTTC.

This clonotype was recorded a few times. J is TRBJ1-5 and V is TRBV11-1; TRBD1 agrees at 9 bases. From germline, CDR1 is SGHAT and CDR2 FQDESV (reference sequence). V trimming: 6 bases; J trimming: 7 bases; junction bases outside the gene matches: 7. CDR3 length: 14 residues. In DNA form, the CDR3 reads TGTGCCAGCAGTCAGGACAGGGGTGGACAGCCCCAGCATTTT. This sequence encodes CASSQDRGGQPQHF.

This clonotype was found many times. V is TRBV7-2 and J is TRBJ1-3; D possibly corresponds to TRBD1 (6 bases). This CDR3 spans 14 amino acids. CDR1 and CDR2 from the germline V gene are SGHTA and FQGNSA. Trimming shortened V by 5 bases and J by 1 base, and 9 bases separated the two germline ends. For the CDR3, the DNA is TGTGCCAGCAGCCGGACAGTTTCTGGAAACACCATATATTTT. It codes for CASSRTVSGNTIYF.

This clonotype has a count of ten or more. This chain joins TRBV20-1 and TRBJ1-6; a possible D gene is TRBD1 (6 bases). This CDR3 contains 13 residues. Trimming removed 2 bases from V and 10 bases from J, with 12 bases in between. Per the germline V gene, CDR1 is DFQATT and CDR2 is SNEGSKA (reference sequence). In DNA, the CDR3 is TGCAGTGCTAGACGGGGGGGGCGATCACCCCTCCACTTT. Its protein product is CSARRGGRSPLHF.